These 28 T cell receptor beta chains were all obtained from the same sample, sequenced in a study of cytomegalovirus exposure and HLA in healthy donors. PCR was performed using 60 Vbeta and 13 Jbeta primers. The protocol was immunoSEQ multiplex PCR, while the TCRdb copy is restricted to in-frame clones and leaves out a portion. Listed are around 51,000 clones; 25% to 30% falls within the top ten. The sequenced sample was PBMCs. These receptors were obtained from a man aged 40-49 years in good health and CMV-seropositive.

The chain has TRBV19 and TRBJ2-3; D is perhaps TRBD1 (5 bases). V lost 3 bases and J lost 0, with 16 bases in between. This CDR3 contains 17 residues. Per the germline V gene, CDR1 is LNHDA and CDR2 is SQIVND (reference sequence). In nucleotides, the CDR3 is TGTGCCAGTAGTATTGCCCTCGACAGTCTAAGCACAGATACGCAGTATTTT. As protein: CASSIALDSLSTDTQYF.

The chain couples TRBV4-3 to TRBJ1-1; D not resolved. The V gene's germline CDR1 is LGHNA and CDR2 YSLEER. The CDR3 length is 13 residues. V was clipped by 1 base and J by 1 base, with 4 bases between them. In DNA form, the CDR3 reads TGCGCCAGCAGCCAAGGTAGGAACACTGAAGCTTTCTTT. Protein sequence: CASSQGRNTEAFF.

This rearrangement joins TRBV6-5 to TRBJ2-7; 8 bases line up with TRBD2. Germline V gene data show CDR1 as MNHEY and CDR2 as SVGAGI. V lost 6 bases, J lost 0 bases, and 7 bases stayed unmatched. This CDR3 comprises 15 residues. The CDR3 region has the DNA TGTGCCAGCAGCCGAATGCTAGCGGGCTCCTACGAGCAGTACTTC. Translating gives CASSRMLAGSYEQYF.

The chain carries TRBV19 and TRBJ2-7, with D possibly being TRBD1 (6 bases). Trimming took 8 bases from V and 3 from J, leaving 14 bases between them. The CDR3 loop spans 13 amino acids. The germline CDR1 and CDR2 sequences are LNHDA and SQIVND (reference sequence). The CDR3 nucleotides read TGTGCCAGTTCTAACAGGGACCGCTACGAGCAGTACTTC. The encoded protein is CASSNRDRYEQYF.

This chain links TRBV6-1 with TRBJ2-7; weak D call: TRBD1 (7 bases). The CDR3 has 17 amino acids. Germline V gene sequence: CDR1 MNHNS, CDR2 SASEGT. Trimming cost V 0 bases and J 5 bases, with 20 bases left between them. CDR3 in DNA: TGTGCCAGCAGTGAAGCCCCAGGGGGGCCCTACGTCGACGAGCAGTACTTC. Translation gives CASSEAPGGPYVDEQYF.

V gene TRBV11-3 combines with J gene TRBJ1-1; D call uncertain. CDR1 SGHNT and CDR2 YENEEA come from the germline V gene. V was cut by 5 bases and J by 4 bases, with 11 bases left in between. CDR3 length: 13 amino acids. CDR3 in amino acids: CASSLTGGTEAFF. The CDR3 DNA reads TGTGCCAGCAGCCTGACTGGCGGCACTGAAGCTTTCTTT. Supplemented by reference TRBV11-3 and TRBJ1-1, the full variable domain reads EAGVVQSPRYKIIEKKQPVAFWCNPISGHNTLYWYLQNLGQGPELLIRYENEEAVDDSQLPKDRFSAERLKGVDSTLKIQPAELGDSAVYLCASSLTGGTEAFFGQGTRLTVV.

This chain connects TRBV27 to TRBJ1-5; 7 nucleotides line up with TRBD1. V gave up 5 bases and J gave up 0 bases; unmatched junction bases: 7. This CDR3 is 16 amino acids long. Per the germline V gene, CDR1 is MNHEY and CDR2 is SMNVEV (reference sequence). The CDR3 coding sequence is TGTGCCAGCAGTGACACAGGGGCCCTTAGCAATCAGCCCCAGCATTTT. This translates into CASSDTGALSNQPQHF.

This chain joins TRBV23-1 and TRBJ2-7; 8 bases align to TRBD1. TRBV23-1 has ORF status, its function being uncertain. The V gene end was trimmed by 10 bases and the J gene end by 1 base; junction bases not matched to a gene: 3. The CDR3 length is 12 residues. CDR3 sequence (DNA): TGCGCCACGCGACAGGGGTCCTACGAGCAGTACTTC. Its protein product is CATRQGSYEQYF.

V gene TRBV28 combines with J gene TRBJ2-2; TRBD1 matches at 7 bases. The V and J ends lost 4 bases and 7 bases, in that order; junction bases with no gene match: 9. Germline-derived CDR1 and CDR2 are MDHEN and SYDVKM. The CDR3 covers 15 residues. CDR3 sequence (DNA): TGTGCCAGCAGTTCCCGGGACAGCGTCAACGGGGAGCTGTTTTTT. It specifies CASSSRDSVNGELFF.

The chain uses TRBV5-8 and TRBJ1-2; TRBD1 agrees at 9 bases. The ends lost 4 bases at V and 8 bases at J; junction bases unmatched: 9. This CDR3 has 14 amino acids. Germline V gives CDR1 SGHTS, CDR2 YDEGEE. In DNA, the CDR3 is TGTGCCAGCAGCCCGGACAGGGGTTCGGGGGGCTACACCTTC. Translated: CASSPDRGSGGYTF.

The chain has TRBV30 and TRBJ1-2, with D perhaps matching TRBD1 (5 bases). Germline CDR1 GTSNPN, CDR2 SVGIG (reference sequence). The CDR3 has 12 residues. The ends were cut back, 2 bases at V and 4 bases at J, with 8 bases in the middle. Written as DNA, the CDR3 is TGTGCCTGGAGTACGGGGGGCTATGGCTACACCTTC. Residues: CAWSTGGYGYTF.

The rearrangement joins TRBV7-9 to TRBJ1-2; D is unresolved. This CDR3 spans 11 amino acids. Germline lookup yields CDR1 SEHNR and CDR2 FQNEAQ (reference sequence). V was trimmed by 2 bases and J by 6 bases, leaving 4 bases between them. The CDR3 region is CASSLQNGYTF. In DNA, the CDR3 is TGTGCCAGCAGCTTACAGAATGGCTACACCTTC.

The gene calls are TRBV9 and TRBJ2-7, with 10 nucleotides matching TRBD1. Germline V gives CDR1 SGDLS, CDR2 YYNGEE. V shed 9 bases, J shed 5 bases, and the junction held 8 bases outside the gene matches. This CDR3 region has 13 residues. As DNA, the CDR3 is TGTGCCACCTACCCGACAGGGGGCCACGAGCAGTACTTC. Its translation: CATYPTGGHEQYF.

This chain joins TRBV6-5 and TRBJ1-1; 7 bases are shared with TRBD1. CDR3 length: 14 residues. Germline loops: CDR1 MNHEY, CDR2 SVGAGI. V lost 6 bases, J lost 0 bases, and 4 bases stayed unmatched. The CDR3 here is CASRQGTVNTEAFF. The DNA for the CDR3 is TGTGCCAGCAGGCAAGGGACAGTGAACACTGAAGCTTTCTTT.

The chain links TRBV9 to TRBJ2-3; D is possibly TRBD2 (7 bases). Germline-derived CDR1 and CDR2 are SGDLS and YYNGEE. V lost 3 bases to trimming and J lost 5 bases, with 13 bases between them. The CDR3 runs 14 residues. The CDR3 protein is CASSAQGGGDTQYF. Written as DNA, the CDR3 is TGTGCCAGCAGCGCCCAAGGGGGGGGAGATACGCAGTATTTT.

This chain uses TRBV28 with TRBJ1-5, with D possibly being TRBD1 (6 bases). Trimming left V 6 bases short and J 1 base short, with 10 bases between. The V gene's germline CDR1 is MDHEN and CDR2 SYDVKM. This CDR3 is built from 14 residues. This CDR3 is CASRVQGSNQPQHF. The CDR3 nucleotides are TGTGCCAGCAGGGTACAGGGAAGCAATCAGCCCCAGCATTTT.

The V and J genes are TRBV9 and TRBJ1-1, with TRBD1 matching over 8 bases. Germline values: CDR1 SGDLS, CDR2 YYNGEE. This CDR3 has 15 residues. V shed 4 bases and J 1 base; nucleotides not matched to a gene: 6. Written as DNA, the CDR3 is TGTGCCAGCAGCCAGGGGACAGGCCCGAACACTGAAGCTTTCTTT. Encoded protein: CASSQGTGPNTEAFF.

This chain joins TRBV5-6 and TRBJ2-7, with D perhaps TRBD1 (5 bases). The CDR3 has 16 residues. Trimming shortened V by 4 bases and J by 2 bases, and 19 bases separated the two germline ends. Germline V gene data show CDR1 as SGHDT and CDR2 as YYEEEE. The CDR3 sequence: CASSPYRAGSPYEQYF. In DNA, the CDR3 is TGTGCCAGCAGCCCTTATCGGGCAGGGTCGCCCTACGAGCAGTACTTC.

The rearrangement uses TRBV5-1 and TRBJ2-7; D is perhaps TRBD1 (6 bases). In germline, CDR1 is SGHRS, CDR2 YFSETQ. The CDR3 covers 14 residues. With 4 bases removed from V and 0 bases from J, the gap between germline ends came to 11 bases. The CDR3 DNA follows: TGCGCCAGCAGCCGACAGGCCTCCTCCTACGAGCAGTACTTC. As protein: CASSRQASSYEQYF.

The chain links TRBV29-1 to TRBJ2-1; 7 positions agree with TRBD1. The V segment lost 3 bases and the J segment 3 bases; nucleotides outside the gene matches: 5. Germline values: CDR1 SQVTM, CDR2 ANQGSEA. There are 14 residues in the CDR3. CDR3: CSVEGRGFYNEQFF. In nucleotides, the CDR3 is TGCAGCGTTGAGGGCAGGGGGTTCTACAATGAGCAGTTCTTC.

CDR3 nucleotide sequence: TGCGCCAGCAGCCAAGATTCTCTCGGTCCCTCCTACGAGCAGTACTTC. Amino acid sequence: CASSQDSLGPSYEQYF. The rearrangement uses TRBV4-1 and TRBJ2-7; D call uncertain. The CDR3 consists of 16 residues. CDR1 and CDR2 from the germline V gene are MGHRA and YSYEKL. Deletions cut 0 bases from V and 0 bases from J, with 12 bases between.

Regarding this clone: One end of the junction varies from germline; a read error may be responsible. At the DNA level, this CDR3 is encoded by other sequences in the same sample as well. The chain is built from TRBV18 and TRBJ2-7, with 10 bases lining up with TRBD1. This CDR3 has 15 amino acids. The germline V gene encodes CDR1 KGHSH and CDR2 LQKENI. The CDR3 reads CASSPLPGTGVEQYF. The DNA for the CDR3 is TGCGCCAGCTCACCCCTCCCCGGGACAGGGGTCGAGCAGTACTTC.

The rearrangement links TRBV27 to TRBJ2-1; TRBD2 matches 16 bases. The ends lost 5 bases at V and 1 base at J; junction bases unmatched: 8. CDR1 MNHEY and CDR2 SMNVEV come from the germline V gene (reference sequence). There are 19 residues in the CDR3. The CDR3 nucleotides are TGTGCCAGCAGTCTGACCGGGACTAGCGGGGGGGGGTCCTACAATGAGCAGTTCTTC. Translated: CASSLTGTSGGGSYNEQFF.

The gene calls are TRBV10-3 and TRBJ2-7; unclear D gene. Between the trimmed V and J ends, which lost 0 bases and 3 bases, there was a span of 3 bases. The CDR3 sequence is 12 residues long. Per the germline V gene, CDR1 is ENHRY and CDR2 is SYGVKD. In nucleotides, the CDR3 is TGTGCCATCAGTGAGTCGCGCTACGAGCAGTACTTC. It translates to CAISESRYEQYF.

The rearrangement uses TRBV6-4 and TRBJ2-2, with TRBD2 matching over 12 bases. V was clipped by 5 bases and J by 9 bases; unmatched bases: 7. CDR1 MRHNA and CDR2 SNTAGT come from the germline V gene. The CDR3 covers 15 residues. The CDR3 here is CASSPSGGAGRELFF. The CDR3 DNA reads as TGTGCCAGCAGTCCTAGCGGGGGGGCCGGCCGGGAGCTGTTTTTT.

The chain has TRBV30 and TRBJ1-2; no firm D call. V was shortened by 0 bases and J by 8 bases, with 10 bases between the two germline ends. This CDR3 region has 12 residues. The germline V gene has CDR1 GTSNPN and CDR2 SVGIG (reference sequence). CDR3 loop: CAWSVLAEGYTF. DNA for the CDR3: TGTGCCTGGAGTGTACTAGCAGAAGGCTACACCTTC.

The genes are TRBV5-1 and TRBJ2-5, with 8 bases fitting TRBD1. V lost 4 bases to trimming and J lost 5 bases; unmatched junction nucleotides: 10. Germline CDR1 is SGHRS and CDR2 is YFSETQ. The CDR3 is 15 amino acids. The CDR3 loop reads CASSSRTGSLETQYF. Here the CDR3 DNA reads TGCGCCAGCAGCAGTAGGACAGGGTCACTGGAGACCCAGTACTTC.

The chain carries TRBV29-1 and TRBJ2-1; D perhaps matches TRBD1 (5 bases). The germline V gene encodes CDR1 SQVTM and CDR2 ANQGSEA. V lost 4 bases and J 8 bases, leaving 15 bases between the germline ends. The CDR3 consists of 13 residues. The CDR3 nucleotides are TGCAGCGTTGTTGATGTGGTAGGGGATGAGCAGTTCTTC. This sequence encodes CSVVDVVGDEQFF.